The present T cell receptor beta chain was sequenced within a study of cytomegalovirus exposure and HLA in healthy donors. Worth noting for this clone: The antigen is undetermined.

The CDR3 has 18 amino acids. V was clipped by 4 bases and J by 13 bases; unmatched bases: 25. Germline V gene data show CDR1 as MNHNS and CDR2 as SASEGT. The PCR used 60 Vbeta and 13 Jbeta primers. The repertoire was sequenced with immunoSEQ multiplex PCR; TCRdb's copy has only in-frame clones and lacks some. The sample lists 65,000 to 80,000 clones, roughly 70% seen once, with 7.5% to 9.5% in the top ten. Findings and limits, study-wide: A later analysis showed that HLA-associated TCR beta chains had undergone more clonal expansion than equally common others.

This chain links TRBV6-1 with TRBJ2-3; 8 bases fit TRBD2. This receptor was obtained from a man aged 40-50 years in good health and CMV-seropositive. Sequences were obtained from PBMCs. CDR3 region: CASSAPRGGGGPPSGEYF. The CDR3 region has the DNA TGTGCCAGCAGTGCACCGCGGGGCGGCGGGGGGCCACCTTCAGGCGAGTATTTT.